Shown below are 15 T cell receptor beta chains from a single sample sequenced in a study of blood T cell repertoires in COVID-19. Produced via immunoSEQ multiplex PCR; TCRdb's table is partial and in-frame only. The sample contains some 220,000 clones, around 84% of which appear only once. The sequenced sample was peripheral blood. These receptors all stem from a man in his fifties who had recovered from COVID-19.

The chain carries TRBV3-1 (or the pseudogene TRBV3-2) and TRBJ2-3; unclear D gene. CDR3 length equals 15 residues. Germline V CDR1 and CDR2: LGHDT, YNNKEL (reference sequence). Trimming cost V 4 bases and J 0 bases, with 11 bases left between them. CDR3 bases: TGTGCCAGCAGCCGAAACCCCGGGAGCACAGATACGCAGTATTTT. It codes for CASSRNPGSTDTQYF.

This clone was observed once. The J gene is TRBJ1-4, the V gene TRBV15; D perhaps matches TRBD1 (6 bases). CDR3 size: 14 residues. Looked up from germline, CDR1 is LNHNV and CDR2 is YYDKDF (reference sequence). V was cut by 3 bases and J by 8 bases, with 13 bases left in between. The CDR3 region has the DNA TGTGCCACCAGCAGGAACAGGGCCGGAGAAAAACTGTTTTTT. It is translated as CATSRNRAGEKLFF. Variable domain in full (rest from reference TRBV15 and TRBJ1-4): DAMVIQNPRYQVTQFGKPVTLSCSQTLNHNVMYWYQQKSSQAPKLLFHYYDKDFNNEADTPDNFQSRRPNTSFCFLDIRSPGLGDTAMYLCATSRNRAGEKLFFGSGTQLSVL.

The chain combines TRBV4-1 with TRBJ2-1, with 13 bases fitting TRBD2. J gave up 6 bases and V 2 bases, and 4 bases lay outside the gene matches. Germline V gives CDR1 MGHRA, CDR2 YSYEKL. The CDR3 consists of 16 residues. CDR3 DNA sequence: TGCGCCAGCAGCCAAAGTGGGACTAGCGGGATCAATGAGCAGTTCTTC. Its translation is CASSQSGTSGINEQFF.

The genes are TRBV27 and TRBJ2-6; perhaps TRBD2 as D (7 bases). Trimming pared 3 bases from V and 2 bases from J, leaving 14 bases between. This CDR3 has 17 residues. In germline, CDR1 is MNHEY, CDR2 SMNVEV (reference sequence). This CDR3 is CASSLRGGIAGANVLTF. CDR3 nucleotide sequence: TGTGCCAGCAGTTTGAGGGGGGGGATCGCTGGGGCCAACGTCCTGACTTTC.

V and J are TRBV18 and TRBJ2-3; D gene uncertain. Germline V gene lookup returns CDR1 KGHSH and CDR2 LQKENI. V was trimmed by 2 bases and J by 1 base, leaving 16 bases between them. The CDR3 contains 17 residues. For the CDR3, the DNA is TGTGCCAGCTCACCAGCGGTCGGGTCTGGCGGCACAGATACGCAGTATTTT. Translation gives CASSPAVGSGGTDTQYF.

The table lists this clone with a count of one. The chain employs TRBV3-1 (or the pseudogene TRBV3-2) and TRBJ2-7, with D possibly matching TRBD1 (6 bases). V was shortened by 6 bases and J by 6 bases, with 12 bases between the two germline ends. CDR3 length: 12 residues. Germline V CDR1 and CDR2: LGHDT, YNNKEL (reference sequence). CDR3 residues: CASRPVGGEQYF. The CDR3, as DNA: TGTGCCAGCAGACCCGTAGGGGGCGAGCAGTACTTC.

The genes are TRBV27 and TRBJ2-7, with 11 positions matching TRBD1. The V and J ends lost 5 bases and 7 bases, in that order; junction bases with no gene match: 7. Germline lookup yields CDR1 MNHEY and CDR2 SMNVEV (reference sequence). This CDR3 is built from 14 residues. The CDR3 nucleotides are TGTGCCAGCAGTCTCTGGACAGGGGGCGGGGAGCAGTACTTC. This translates into CASSLWTGGGEQYF.

Only one count was recorded for this clone. The CDR3: CASSAKDRGSGNTIYF. Here the CDR3 DNA reads TGTGCCAGCAGTGCAAAAGACAGGGGCTCTGGAAACACCATATATTTT. The chain combines TRBV6-1 with TRBJ1-3; 8 bases align to TRBD1. V was pared by 4 bases and J by 0 bases, with 5 bases of the junction left unmatched. The CDR3 runs to 16 residues. Germline V gene lookup returns CDR1 MNHNS and CDR2 SASEGT.

The J gene is TRBJ2-1, the V gene TRBV13; the D gene is possibly TRBD2 (5 bases). Germline CDR1 is PRHDT and CDR2 is FYEKMQ (reference sequence). The CDR3 length is 15 residues. With 2 bases removed from V and 5 bases from J, the gap between germline ends came to 13 bases. CDR3 in DNA: TGTGCCAGCAGCTTACGGTTCGGGAAGCACAATGAGCAGTTCTTC. It is translated as CASSLRFGKHNEQFF.

V usage is TRBV7-9 and J usage is TRBJ2-3; 9 bases agree with TRBD2. Germline V gives CDR1 SEHNR, CDR2 FQNEAQ (reference sequence). The CDR3 loop spans 15 amino acids. V lost 2 bases to trimming and J lost 0 bases; unmatched junction nucleotides: 0. CDR3 DNA sequence: TGTGCCAGCAGCTTAACTAGCGGGAGCACAGATACGCAGTATTTT. Translated: CASSLTSGSTDTQYF.

V usage is TRBV2 and J usage is TRBJ1-1, with 7 bases identical to TRBD1. Germline CDR1 SNHLY, CDR2 FYNNEI. Trimming at V came to 4 bases and at J to 6 bases, leaving 14 bases not matched to a gene. There are 16 residues in the CDR3. The CDR3 region is CASSVPAVPGGAEAFF. The CDR3 DNA reads TGTGCCAGCAGTGTACCGGCGGTACCAGGGGGTGCTGAAGCTTTCTTT. Filled out from reference TRBV2 and TRBJ1-1, the complete variable domain reads EPEVTQTPSHQVTQMGQEVILRCVPISNHLYFYWYRQILGQKVEFLVSFYNNEISEKSEIFDDQFSVERPDGSNFTLKIRSTKLEDSAMYFCASSVPAVPGGAEAFFGQGTRLTVV.

The chain joins TRBV6-1 to TRBJ2-6; 9 bases align to TRBD1. With V trimmed by 2 bases and J by 5 bases, 10 bases remained unmatched. From germline, CDR1 is MNHNS and CDR2 SASEGT. The CDR3 length is 18 residues. The CDR3 reads CASSETGQGGRRANVLTF. The CDR3 DNA reads as TGTGCCAGCAGTGAAACGGGACAGGGTGGTAGGAGGGCCAACGTCCTGACTTTC.

The chain recombines TRBV7-7 with TRBJ1-2; D gene ambiguous. Germline V CDR1 and CDR2: SSHAT, FNYEAQ (reference sequence). Trimming pared 5 bases from V and 3 bases from J, leaving 13 bases between. The CDR3 extends over 14 amino acids. The CDR3 protein is CASSLRVQDYGYTF. CDR3 nucleotide sequence: TGTGCCAGCAGCCTTCGCGTCCAGGACTATGGCTACACCTTC.

The chain combines TRBV5-5 with TRBJ2-1; TRBD2 aligns across 12 bases. After removal of 4 bases from V and 4 bases from J, the junction contained 3 bases not matched to a gene. Germline CDR1 SGHKS, CDR2 YYEKEE (reference sequence). The CDR3 contains 15 residues. DNA of the CDR3: TGTGCCAGCAGCCCCCTAGCGGGAGGGTACAATGAGCAGTTCTTC. It specifies CASSPLAGGYNEQFF.

The rearrangement links TRBV28 to TRBJ2-5, with a weak D call TRBD2 (6 bases). This CDR3 comprises 16 residues. From germline, CDR1 is MDHEN and CDR2 SYDVKM. Trimming cost V 4 bases and J 2 bases, with 17 bases left between them. This CDR3 reads CASSYLSGDKQETQYF. As DNA, the CDR3 is TGTGCCAGCAGTTACCTGTCGGGAGACAAACAAGAGACCCAGTACTTC.